Given below is one T cell receptor (beta chain) in context. The entry originates in a study of cytomegalovirus exposure and HLA in healthy donors. The primer mix had 60 Vbeta and 13 Jbeta primers. Assay used: immunoSEQ multiplex PCR; TCRdb lists only in-frame clones, some missing. The profile shows 160,000 or so clones, roughly 80% of them singletons. Germline-derived CDR1 and CDR2 are SGDLS and YYNGEE. The CDR3 length is 16 residues. The V and J ends lost 3 bases and 0 bases respectively, with 16 bases between them. At collection, donors were nominally healthy, but unrecorded immune exposures were probable.

The chain joins TRBV9 to TRBJ2-7, with a tentative D call TRBD2 (6 bases). The TCR comes from a woman between 25 and 40 years old in good health and CMV-seropositive. Sequencing used PBMCs. The CDR3 DNA follows: TGTGCCAGCAGCGCCCCTCGCGGGGAAGACTCCTACGAGCAGTACTTC. Its translation: CASSAPRGEDSYEQYF.